This T cell receptor (beta chain) was captured in a study of blood T cell dynamics during melanoma immunotherapy. Study as a whole: Standard first-line treatment here was pembrolizumab or nivolumab plus ipilimumab in metastatic melanoma.

Only in-frame clones appear in the TCRdb table, and some are missing; sequencing was by immunoSEQ multiplex PCR. The sample includes 8,000 to 13,000 clones, about 88% seen only once; the top ten take around 4%. The J segment lost 7 bases and the V segment lost 3 bases, leaving 3 bases of the junction unmatched. In germline, CDR1 is SGHDN, CDR2 FVKESK. The CDR3 is made up of 15 amino acids. Time point meaning: week 3, after first cycle of checkpoint inhibitor. Samples come from before therapy and from week 3 after the first blockade cycle. The rearrangement links TRBV14 to TRBJ1-6; 10 bases align to TRBD1. The sample was blood, taken from a patient treated with checkpoint blockade. The receptor was derived from a human donor with melanoma. The CDR3 loop is CASSQGQGINSPLHF. Written as DNA, the CDR3 is TGTGCCAGCAGCCAGGGACAGGGGATAAATTCACCCCTCCACTTT. Full variable domain (remainder filled in from reference TRBV14 and TRBJ1-6): EAGVTQFPSHSVIEKGQTVTLRCDPISGHDNLYWYRRVMGKEIKFLLHFVKESKQDESGMPNNRFLAERTGGTYSTLKVQPAELEDSGVYFCASSQGQGINSPLHFGNGTRLTVT.